This T cell receptor (beta chain) was sequenced for a study of blood T cell repertoires in COVID-19 (dated by TCRdb to the early 2020s). As for the study more broadly: The collaborator samples originated in the United States, Italy and Spain and spanned the acute and convalescent phases of COVID-19. The prospective study material was composed of cDNA or gDNA derived from T cells, B-cell-depleted T cells, or PBMCs. Subjects who had been exposed to COVID-19, were actively infected with it, or had recovered from it provided the deeply sampled blood TCRbeta repertoires that made up the dataset. The repertoires were released in a freely available public database intended as a resource for research on the immune response to SARS-CoV-2. The samples were drawn from two sources: the first 160 participants of the ongoing ImmuneRACE study, and 1,254 subjects contributed by 6 global collaborators. Sample metadata almost always included a de-identified subject ID, COVID-19 status, age in years and sex. Where available, HLA class I and class II types were taken from metadata supplied by the sample provider and were not determined by assay-based typing. Beyond this particular receptor, the publication reports: The quantity of clinical and demographic metadata differed by source and by participant and was supplied without curation.

One collaborating source in Seattle enrolled patients during active infection and followed them longitudinally through the course of disease. Each collaborating institution followed its own protocols to collect whole blood in K2EDTA tubes. For TCRbeta analysis, collaborators shipped samples as frozen whole blood, isolated PBMCs, or DNA extracted from either of those sample types. A note on this clone: The specificity of this receptor is unknown. Base qualities are not recorded, but no much larger clone differs from it by a single base.

V is trimmed back by 4 bases and J by 10 bases, and the junction contains 9 bases that no gene match accounts for. CDR1 and CDR2 were assigned from the germline V gene (reference sequence) as LGHDT and YNNKEL. The CDR3 runs 13 amino acids, cysteine and phenylalanine included. Solely the CDR3 DNA is kept, with 39 bases framed from the first base. TCRbeta CDR3 regions were amplified from genomic DNA using the immunoSEQ Assay, a bias-controlled multiplex PCR. The authors processed their data as follows. The number of nucleated cells in each sample was estimated by amplification of reference gene primers within the assay. Sequence reads were collapsed and filtered to measure the absolute abundance of every unique TCRbeta CDR3 rearrangement. For each sample, productive Simpson clonality was calculated as the square root of Simpson's diversity index over productive rearrangements. Not all clones reach the TCRdb copy of this immuneACCESS table, which keeps in-frame sequences only. Checked studies attribute under half of the gap to unresolved V genes and leave the rest unexplained. V and J calls and clone size are given by that table; D and trimming were obtained from the DNA. This sample is represented by under 20,000 clones; around 77% of them were singletons. The ten top clones hold around a sixth of the sample.

What was sequenced was peripheral blood. The TCR comes from a man between 65 and 85 years old with COVID-19, enrolled during active disease. The chain employs TRBV3-1 (or the pseudogene TRBV3-2) and TRBJ1-2; 7 junctional bases match TRBD1. The nucleotides are TGTGCCAGCAGCCCAGGACAGGTCTGGATCTACACCTTC. Translated, it gives CASSPGQVWIYTF.